This T cell receptor (beta chain) was obtained from a study of T cells in Graves' hyperthyroidism and ophthalmopathy (dated by TCRdb to about 2019). With respect to the entire study: Peripheral blood samples were taken at the time of initial diagnosis, prior to any treatment. TCR V-J signatures able to tell the groups apart were searched for in a discovery cohort of 95 or so patients, of whom approximately 40 had Graves' ophthalmopathy and roughly 57 had stable Graves' hyperthyroidism. Prospective prediction of ophthalmopathy was tested in an independent validation cohort consisting of roughly 19 hyperthyroidism patients and approximately 16 patients who later progressed to ophthalmopathy. For training and testing, the 100 or so patients in the discovery cohort were randomly divided in a 7:3 ratio. The study also compared thyroid tissue and blood T-cell repertoires from 6 or 7 Graves' hyperthyroidism patients. Following sampling, methimazole starting at 30 mg daily was given to hyperthyroidism patients, and high-dose intravenous methylprednisolone was given to ophthalmopathy patients. According to the paper, TCR Vbeta CDR3 sequencing was carried out on 135 peripheral blood samples, which came from 40 to 45 ophthalmopathy, 75 or so hyperthyroidism and roughly 17 progressor patients. What the research found in general, with its limitations: Most expanded thyroid clonotypes (frequency above 0.001) were also detected in blood, a finding suggesting that blood repertoires may reflect thyroid immune responses. A 13 V-J signature model separated ophthalmopathy from stable hyperthyroidism, with 87.88% sensitivity and about 81% specificity in cross-validation and 80%/75% in testing. During validation, the model predicted progression to ophthalmopathy a median of around 7 months ahead of onset, with 60% to 71% sensitivity and around 72% specificity. No statistical method was used to set the sample size in advance, and investigators knew the group allocation.

The TCR beta CDR3 regions were amplified from RNA transcripts. The TCR CDR3 was subjected to a first round of RT-PCR using the HTBI primer set and the Qiagen OneStep RT-PCR kit. Libraries were constructed in a second round of multiplex PCR, after which size selection and purification were performed. Paired-end sequencing of the libraries was performed with 100 bp reads on an Illumina HiSeq2000. The authors' analysis ran thus. SOAPnuke was used to process the raw data, throwing out any read that contained adapters or uncalled bases, had a mean Phred below 15, or lacked an exact constant-primer or identifier match. High-quality paired reads were merged with COPE v1.2.5, and unique nucleotide sequences were defined as clonotypes. Clonotypes were aligned to IMGT TRBV, TRBD and TRBJ reference segments using MiTCR v1.1. The analysis was restricted to V-J combinations with a frequency above 0.0001, which together covered just over 98% of the repertoires. A TCS score was defined as the ratio between F50 (clonal expansion) and ExV (chaos), using BLOSUM62-based TCRdist between CDR3 peptides within each V-J. Welch's t-statistics and random forest reduced roughly 540 V-J features to 10 to 15, which were used in a naive Bayes classifier (R e1071). Using fastp at Q25 and MiXCR, TCRdb reprocessed the public reads and kept productive beta chains. Each entry merges the rows of one CDR3 protein and shows their most common DNA and genes. Clone size and V and J calls follow TCRdb, not the original study. Within this sample are hundreds of thousands of distinct CDR3 sequences, with about 20% of them counted one time only. The ten top clones hold approximately 50% of the sample.

CDR1 and CDR2 were assigned from the germline V gene as SQVTM and ANQGSEA. The CDR3 covers 11 residues, taking in both the cysteine and the phenylalanine. Just CDR3 DNA is preserved here, 33 bases in frame from base 1. Cut back by 5 bases and 8 bases, the V and J ends lie 12 bases apart. As regards this clonotype: Its antigen remains undetermined. Nothing much larger sits one base from this clone, and base qualities are not available.

In the ophthalmopathy patients, disease was moderately to severely active, with a Clinical Activity Score of 3 or more, a NOSPECS grade of 4 or more, and a duration of less than 3 months. Exclusion was applied to patients with uncontrolled infections, other autoimmune diseases, pregnancy or lactation. Diagnoses relied on clinical symptoms, serum thyroxine and TRAb, thyroid ultrasound and orbital computed tomography. Ficoll-Paque density gradient centrifugation was used to isolate PBMCs from around 9.1 ml of fresh peripheral blood. Total RNA was extracted using Trizol reagent, and RNA quality was assessed on an Agilent 2100 Bioanalyzer.

The chain joins TRBV29-1 to TRBJ1-2; the D gene is not confidently resolved. The sample was blood. This sequence originates from a man aged 40-50 years with Graves' ophthalmopathy. The CDR3 loop reads CSVRSGGGYTF. The bases read TGCAGCGTTCGGTCGGGCGGCGGCTACACCTTC.